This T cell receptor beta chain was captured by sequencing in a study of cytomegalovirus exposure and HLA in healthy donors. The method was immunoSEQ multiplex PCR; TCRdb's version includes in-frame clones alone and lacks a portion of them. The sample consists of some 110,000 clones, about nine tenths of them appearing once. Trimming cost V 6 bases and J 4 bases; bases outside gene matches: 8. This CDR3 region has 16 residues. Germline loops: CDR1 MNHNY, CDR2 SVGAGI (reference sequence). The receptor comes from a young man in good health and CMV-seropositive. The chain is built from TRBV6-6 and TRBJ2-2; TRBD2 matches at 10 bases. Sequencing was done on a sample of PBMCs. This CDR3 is CASRYQRGGGTGELFF. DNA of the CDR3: TGTGCCAGCAGATACCAGCGGGGGGGCGGCACCGGGGAGCTGTTTTTT.